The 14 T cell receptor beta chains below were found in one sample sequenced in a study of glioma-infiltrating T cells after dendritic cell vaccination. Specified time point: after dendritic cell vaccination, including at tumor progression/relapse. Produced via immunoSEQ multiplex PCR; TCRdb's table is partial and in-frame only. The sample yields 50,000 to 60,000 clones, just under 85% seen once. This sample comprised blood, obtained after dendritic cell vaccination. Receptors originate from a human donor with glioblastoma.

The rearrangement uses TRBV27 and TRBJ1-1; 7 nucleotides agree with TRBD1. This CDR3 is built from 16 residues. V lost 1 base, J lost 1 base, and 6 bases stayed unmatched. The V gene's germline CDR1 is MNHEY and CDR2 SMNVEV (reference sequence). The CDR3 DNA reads TGTGCCAGCAGTTTATATTGGGGACAGCAGAACACTGAAGCTTTCTTT. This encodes CASSLYWGQQNTEAFF.

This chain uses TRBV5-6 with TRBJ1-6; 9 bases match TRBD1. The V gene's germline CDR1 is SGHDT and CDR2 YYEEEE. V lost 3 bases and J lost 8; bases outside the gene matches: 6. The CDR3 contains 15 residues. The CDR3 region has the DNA TGTGCCAGCAGCTCCCGGACAGGGGACGATTCACCCCTCCACTTT. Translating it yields CASSSRTGDDSPLHF.

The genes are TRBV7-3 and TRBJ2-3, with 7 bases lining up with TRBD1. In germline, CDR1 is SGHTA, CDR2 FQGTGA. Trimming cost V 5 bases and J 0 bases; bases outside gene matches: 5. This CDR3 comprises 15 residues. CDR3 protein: CASSPTGDSTDTQYF. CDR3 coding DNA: TGTGCCAGCAGCCCCACAGGGGACAGCACAGATACGCAGTATTTT.

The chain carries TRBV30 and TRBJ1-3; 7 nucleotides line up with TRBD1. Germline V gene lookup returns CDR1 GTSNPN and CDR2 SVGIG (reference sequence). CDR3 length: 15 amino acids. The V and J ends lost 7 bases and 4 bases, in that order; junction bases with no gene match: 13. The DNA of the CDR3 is TGTGCCTTTTTCCCCAACAGGGACAGCGGAAACACCATATATTTT. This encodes CAFFPNRDSGNTIYF.

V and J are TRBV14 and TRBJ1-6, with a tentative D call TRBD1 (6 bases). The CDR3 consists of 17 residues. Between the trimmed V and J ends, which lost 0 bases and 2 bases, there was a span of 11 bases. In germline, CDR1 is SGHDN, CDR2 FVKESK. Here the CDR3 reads CASSQDGGQTYNSPLHF. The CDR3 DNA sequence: TGTGCCAGCAGCCAAGATGGCGGACAGACCTATAATTCACCCCTCCACTTT. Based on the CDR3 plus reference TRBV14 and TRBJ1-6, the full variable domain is EAGVTQFPSHSVIEKGQTVTLRCDPISGHDNLYWYRRVMGKEIKFLLHFVKESKQDESGMPNNRFLAERTGGTYSTLKVQPAELEDSGVYFCASSQDGGQTYNSPLHFGNGTRLTVT.

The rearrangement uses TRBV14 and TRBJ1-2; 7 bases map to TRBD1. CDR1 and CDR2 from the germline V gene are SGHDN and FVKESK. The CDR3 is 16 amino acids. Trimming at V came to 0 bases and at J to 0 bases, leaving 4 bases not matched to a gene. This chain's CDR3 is CASSQDKGGPNYGYTF. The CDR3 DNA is TGTGCCAGCAGCCAAGATAAAGGGGGCCCTAACTATGGCTACACCTTC.

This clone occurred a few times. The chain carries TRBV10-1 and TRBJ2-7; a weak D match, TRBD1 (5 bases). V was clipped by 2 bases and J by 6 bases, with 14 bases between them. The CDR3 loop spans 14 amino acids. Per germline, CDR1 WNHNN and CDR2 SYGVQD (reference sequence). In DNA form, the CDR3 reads TGCGCCAGCAGTGAGCGGCAGGGCCGTGGCGAGCAGTACTTC. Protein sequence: CASSERQGRGEQYF.

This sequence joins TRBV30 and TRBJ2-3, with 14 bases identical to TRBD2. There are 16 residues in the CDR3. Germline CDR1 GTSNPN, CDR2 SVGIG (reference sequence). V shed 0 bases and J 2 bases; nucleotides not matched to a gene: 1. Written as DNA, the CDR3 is TGTGCCTGGAGTGTGGGACTAGCGGGGGACACAGATACGCAGTATTTT. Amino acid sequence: CAWSVGLAGDTDTQYF.

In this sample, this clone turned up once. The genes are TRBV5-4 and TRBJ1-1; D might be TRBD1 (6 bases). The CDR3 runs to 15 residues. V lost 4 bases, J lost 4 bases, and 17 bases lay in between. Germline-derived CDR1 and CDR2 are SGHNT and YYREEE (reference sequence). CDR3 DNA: TGTGCCAGCAGCGCGCAATCAGGGGAAAGCACTGAAGCTTTCTTT. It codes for CASSAQSGESTEAFF.

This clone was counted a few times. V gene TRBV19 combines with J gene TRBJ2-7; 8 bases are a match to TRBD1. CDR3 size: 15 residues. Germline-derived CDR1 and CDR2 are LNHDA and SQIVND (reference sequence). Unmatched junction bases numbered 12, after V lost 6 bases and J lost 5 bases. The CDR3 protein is CASSLTGQGSNEQYF. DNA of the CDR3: TGTGCCAGTAGCCTTACCGGACAGGGCAGTAACGAGCAGTACTTC.

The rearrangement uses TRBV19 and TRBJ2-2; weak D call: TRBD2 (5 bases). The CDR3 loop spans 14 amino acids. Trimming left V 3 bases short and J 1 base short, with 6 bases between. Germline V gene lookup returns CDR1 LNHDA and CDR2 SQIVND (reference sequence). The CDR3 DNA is TGTGCCAGTAGTATGGCGGGGAACACCGGGGAGCTGTTTTTT. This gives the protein CASSMAGNTGELFF.

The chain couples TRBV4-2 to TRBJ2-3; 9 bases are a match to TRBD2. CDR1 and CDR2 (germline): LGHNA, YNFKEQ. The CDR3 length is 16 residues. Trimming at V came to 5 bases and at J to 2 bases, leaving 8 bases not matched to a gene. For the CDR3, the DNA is TGTGCCAGCAGCTCAGGCGGGGGGGGATTCACAGATACGCAGTATTTT. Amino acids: CASSSGGGGFTDTQYF.

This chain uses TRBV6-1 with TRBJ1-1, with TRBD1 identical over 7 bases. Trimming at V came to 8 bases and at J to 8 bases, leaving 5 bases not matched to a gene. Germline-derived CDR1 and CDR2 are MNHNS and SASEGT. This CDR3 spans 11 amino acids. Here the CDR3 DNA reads TGTGCCAGCGGACAGGAAATGGAAGCTTTCTTT. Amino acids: CASGQEMEAFF.

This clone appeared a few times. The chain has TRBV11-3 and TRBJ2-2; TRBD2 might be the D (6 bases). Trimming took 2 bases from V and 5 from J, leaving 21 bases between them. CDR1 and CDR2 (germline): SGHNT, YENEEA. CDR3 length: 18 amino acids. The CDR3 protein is CASSLWALGGGGTGELFF. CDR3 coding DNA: TGTGCCAGCAGCTTATGGGCGTTGGGGGGAGGAGGAACCGGGGAGCTGTTTTTT.